A selection of T cell receptor beta chains follows, all from one sample in a study of early T cells in non-severe SARS-CoV-2 infection. TCRdb re-analysed the 5' RACE reads in MiXCR, keeping a single row per CDR3 protein. The profile shows about 58,000 distinct CDR3 sequences, roughly 12% of them singletons. The specimen was whole blood. Every receptor here comes from an adult who was a healthcare worker with PCR-confirmed SARS-CoV-2 infection or an uninfected control (not recorded which). CDR3s include the opening cysteine and the closing phenylalanine or tryptophan. The D gene is left open where the match is weak. The listing skips clone size in some rows; elsewhere it reads once, few, many or a size class.

>TRBV23-1|TRBD2|.|TRBJ2-1
CASSPGLAGFGGDEQFF
TGCGCCAGCAGTCCCGGGTTAGCGGGATTCGGAGGCGATGAGCAGTTCTTC
>TRBV30|.|.|TRBJ1-1
CAWARGRTEAFF
TGTGCCTGGGCCCGGGGGCGCACTGAAGCTTTCTTT
>TRBV14|TRBD1|.|TRBJ1-3
CASSLQGISGNTIYF
TGTGCCAGCAGCCTACAGGGGATCTCTGGAAACACCATATATTTT
>TRBV28|.|few|TRBJ1-2
CASSFKVGVYGYTF
TGTGCCAGCAGTTTTAAAGTGGGGGTCTATGGCTACACCTTC
>TRBV6-4|.|many|TRBJ1-6
CASSTQGGSPLHF
TGTGCCAGCAGTACTCAAGGCGGTTCACCCCTCCACTTT
>TRBV27|.|few|TRBJ1-5
CASSLNAGGGQPQHF
TGTGCCAGCAGTTTAAATGCCGGGGGAGGTCAGCCCCAGCATTTT
>TRBV12-3/TRBV12-4|TRBD2|many|TRBJ2-7
CASSLQLRLAGAYEQYF
TGTGCCAGCAGCCTCCAACTCAGACTAGCGGGGGCCTACGAGCAGTACTTC
>TRBV5-4|.|.|TRBJ1-4
CASSKEGRYNEKLFF
TGTGCCAGCAGCAAAGAGGGACGGTATAATGAAAAACTGTTTTTT
>TRBV30|TRBD1|many|TRBJ2-1
CAWSAGQTYNEQFF
TGTGCCTGGAGTGCGGGACAGACCTACAATGAGCAGTTCTTC
>TRBV20-1|TRBD2|many|TRBJ2-1
CSARDRMGTSGGASNEQFF
TGCAGTGCTAGAGATCGAATGGGGACTAGCGGGGGGGCCAGTAATGAGCAGTTCTTC
>TRBV20-1|TRBD2|few|TRBJ2-3
CSARDKREATDTQYF
TGCAGTGCTAGAGATAAGCGGGAGGCGACAGATACGCAGTATTTT